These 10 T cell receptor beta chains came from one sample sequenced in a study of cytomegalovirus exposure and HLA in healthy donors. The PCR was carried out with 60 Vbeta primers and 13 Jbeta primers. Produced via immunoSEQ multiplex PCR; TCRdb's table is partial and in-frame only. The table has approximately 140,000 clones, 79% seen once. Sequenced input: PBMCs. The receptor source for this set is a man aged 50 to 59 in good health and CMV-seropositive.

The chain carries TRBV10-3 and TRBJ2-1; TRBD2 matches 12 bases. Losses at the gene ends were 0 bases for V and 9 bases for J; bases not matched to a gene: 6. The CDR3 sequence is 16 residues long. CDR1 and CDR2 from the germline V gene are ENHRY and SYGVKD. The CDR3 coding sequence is TGTGCCATCAGTGAGTCTCTAGCGGGAGGGCCCAGTGAGCAGTTCTTC. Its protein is CAISESLAGGPSEQFF.

CDR3 amino acids: CASSTRDRKETQYF. CDR3 bases: TGTGCCAGCAGCACACGGGACAGAAAAGAGACCCAGTACTTC. The V gene is TRBV7-6, the J gene TRBJ2-5; 7 bases match TRBD1. The CDR3 loop spans 14 amino acids. Germline V gene data show CDR1 as SGHVS and CDR2 as FNYEAQ. Losses at the gene ends were 5 bases for V and 3 bases for J; bases not matched to a gene: 6.

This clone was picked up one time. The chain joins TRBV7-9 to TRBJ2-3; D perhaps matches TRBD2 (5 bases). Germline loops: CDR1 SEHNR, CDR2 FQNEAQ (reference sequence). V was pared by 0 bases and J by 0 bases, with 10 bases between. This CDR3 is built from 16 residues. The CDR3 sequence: CASSLAPGLSTDTQYF. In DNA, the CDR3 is TGTGCCAGCAGCTTAGCGCCCGGACTTAGCACAGATACGCAGTATTTT.

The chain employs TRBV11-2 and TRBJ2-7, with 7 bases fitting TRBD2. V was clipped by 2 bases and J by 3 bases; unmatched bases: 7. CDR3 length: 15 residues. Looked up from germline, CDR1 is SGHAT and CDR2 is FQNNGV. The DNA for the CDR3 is TGTGCCAGCAGCTTAAGGGGAGGGGAGCACTACGAGCAGTACTTC. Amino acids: CASSLRGGEHYEQYF.

Here the CDR3 DNA reads TGTGCCAGCAGCGTCGGCCCTTCGGGCACTGAAGCTTTCTTT. Amino acid sequence: CASSVGPSGTEAFF. The chain recombines TRBV9 with TRBJ1-1, with unresolved D. The CDR3 is 14 residues long. The germline gives CDR1 SGDLS, CDR2 YYNGEE. Trimming took 2 bases from V and 4 from J, leaving 12 bases between them. Supplemented by reference TRBV9 and TRBJ1-1, the full variable domain reads DSGVTQTPKHLITATGQRVTLRCSPRSGDLSVYWYQQSLDQGLQFLIQYYNGEERAKGNILERFSAQQFPDLHSELNLSSLELGDSALYFCASSVGPSGTEAFFGQGTRLTVV.

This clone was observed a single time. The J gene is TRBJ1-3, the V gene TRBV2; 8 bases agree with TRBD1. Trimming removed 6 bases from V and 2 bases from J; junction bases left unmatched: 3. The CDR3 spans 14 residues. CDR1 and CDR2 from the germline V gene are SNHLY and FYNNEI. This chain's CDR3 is CASRETGAGNTIYF. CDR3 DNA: TGTGCCAGCAGGGAGACAGGGGCTGGAAACACCATATATTTT.

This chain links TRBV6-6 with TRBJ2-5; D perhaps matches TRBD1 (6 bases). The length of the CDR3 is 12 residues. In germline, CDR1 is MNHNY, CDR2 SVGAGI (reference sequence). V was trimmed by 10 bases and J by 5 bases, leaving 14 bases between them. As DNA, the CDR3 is TGTGCCACCGGAAGGGGGATGGAGACCCAGTACTTC. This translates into CATGRGMETQYF.

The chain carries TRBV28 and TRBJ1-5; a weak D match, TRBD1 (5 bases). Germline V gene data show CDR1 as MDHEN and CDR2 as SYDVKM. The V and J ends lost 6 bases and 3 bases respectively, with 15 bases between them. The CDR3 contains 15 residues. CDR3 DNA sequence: TGTGCCAGCAGCCTTTTAACAGGTAACAATCAGCCCCAGCATTTT. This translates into CASSLLTGNNQPQHF.

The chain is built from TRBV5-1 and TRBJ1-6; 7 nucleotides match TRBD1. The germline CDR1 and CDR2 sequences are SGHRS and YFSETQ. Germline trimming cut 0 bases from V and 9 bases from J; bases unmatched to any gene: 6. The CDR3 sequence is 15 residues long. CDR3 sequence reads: CASSLVQGIGSPLHF. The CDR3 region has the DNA TGCGCCAGCAGCTTGGTACAGGGGATCGGTTCACCCCTCCACTTT.

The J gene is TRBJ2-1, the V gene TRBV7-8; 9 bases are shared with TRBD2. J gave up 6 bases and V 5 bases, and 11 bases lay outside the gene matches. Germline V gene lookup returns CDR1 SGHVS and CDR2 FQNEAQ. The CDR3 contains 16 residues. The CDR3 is CASSGPGLAGGNEQFF. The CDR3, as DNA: TGTGCCAGCAGCGGACCGGGACTAGCAGGGGGCAATGAGCAGTTCTTC.